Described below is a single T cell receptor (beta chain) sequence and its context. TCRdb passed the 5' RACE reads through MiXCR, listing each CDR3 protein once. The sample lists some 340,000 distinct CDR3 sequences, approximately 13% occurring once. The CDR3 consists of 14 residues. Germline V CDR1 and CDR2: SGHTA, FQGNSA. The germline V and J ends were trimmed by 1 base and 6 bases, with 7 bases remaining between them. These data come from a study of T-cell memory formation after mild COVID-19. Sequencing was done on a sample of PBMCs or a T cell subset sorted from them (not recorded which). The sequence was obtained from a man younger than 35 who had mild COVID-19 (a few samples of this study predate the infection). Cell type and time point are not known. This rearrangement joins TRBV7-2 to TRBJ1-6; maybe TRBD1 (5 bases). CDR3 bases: TGTGCCAGCAGCTTAGGACAGACTAATTCACCCCTCCACTTT. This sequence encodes CASSLGQTNSPLHF.